The T cell receptor beta chain described here comes from a study of blood T cells in healthy people across ages. RNA extraction gave at least 5.5 micrograms of total RNA per sample. Study observations and caveats: Leaving the PBMCs unsorted stopped any conclusive comparison of naive versus antigen-experienced cells.

This CDR3 comprises 14 residues. In germline, CDR1 is LGHDT, CDR2 YNNKEL (reference sequence). The ends lost 3 bases at V and 10 bases at J; junction bases unmatched: 9. Then a second PCR, running roughly 6 to 12 cycles, was carried out with a sample-barcoded 5' primer and a J-beta primer mix. TCRdb fed the 5' RACE reads into MiXCR, producing one record per CDR3 protein. Found here are roughly 1,300,000 distinct CDR3 sequences, 59% of them singletons; the top ten hold about 6.3%. Details on this clonotype: The antigen is undetermined.

The V gene is TRBV3-1, the J gene TRBJ2-1; 7 nucleotides line up with TRBD1. Source material: blood. This TCR was sampled from a man aged 18 to 29 in good health. Written as DNA, the CDR3 is TGTGCCAGCAGCCAGAACAGGGGAGTCGGGGAGCAGTTCTTC. Protein product: CASSQNRGVGEQFF.